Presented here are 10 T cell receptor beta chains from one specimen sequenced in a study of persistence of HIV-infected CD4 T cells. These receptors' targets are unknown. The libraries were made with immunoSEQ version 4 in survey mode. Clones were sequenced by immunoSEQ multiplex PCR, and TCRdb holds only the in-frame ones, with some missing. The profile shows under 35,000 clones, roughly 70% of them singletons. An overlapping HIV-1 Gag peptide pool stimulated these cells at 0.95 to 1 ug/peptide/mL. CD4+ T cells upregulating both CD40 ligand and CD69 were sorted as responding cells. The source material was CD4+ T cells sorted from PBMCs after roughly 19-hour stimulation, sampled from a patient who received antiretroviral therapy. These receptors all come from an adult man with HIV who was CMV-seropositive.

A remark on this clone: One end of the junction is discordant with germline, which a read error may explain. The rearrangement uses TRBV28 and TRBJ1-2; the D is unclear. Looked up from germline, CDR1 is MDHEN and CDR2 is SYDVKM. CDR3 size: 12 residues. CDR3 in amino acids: CASTPLGYGLAF. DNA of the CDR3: TGTGCCAGCACCCCCCTGGGTTATGGCTTGGCCTTC.

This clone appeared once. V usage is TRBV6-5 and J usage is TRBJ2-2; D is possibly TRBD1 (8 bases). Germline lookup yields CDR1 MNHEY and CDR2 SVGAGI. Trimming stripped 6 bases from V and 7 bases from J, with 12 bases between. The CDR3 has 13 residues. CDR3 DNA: TGTGCCAGCAGACACAGGGGGGGCGGGGAGCTGTTTTTT. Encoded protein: CASRHRGGGELFF.

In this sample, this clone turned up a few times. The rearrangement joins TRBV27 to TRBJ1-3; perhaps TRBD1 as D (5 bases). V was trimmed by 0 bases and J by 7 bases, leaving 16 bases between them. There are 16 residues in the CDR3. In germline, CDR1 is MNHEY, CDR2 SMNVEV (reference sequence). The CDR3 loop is CASSLSGPFSPNTIYF. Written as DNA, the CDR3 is TGTGCCAGCAGTTTATCGGGACCGTTCTCCCCGAACACCATATATTTT.

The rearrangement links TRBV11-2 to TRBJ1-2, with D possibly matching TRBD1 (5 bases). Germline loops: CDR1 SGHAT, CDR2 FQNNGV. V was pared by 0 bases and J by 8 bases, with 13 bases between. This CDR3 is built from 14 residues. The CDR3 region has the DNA TGTGCCAGCAGCTTAGATCCCAGGGCCTTAGGCTACACCTTC. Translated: CASSLDPRALGYTF.

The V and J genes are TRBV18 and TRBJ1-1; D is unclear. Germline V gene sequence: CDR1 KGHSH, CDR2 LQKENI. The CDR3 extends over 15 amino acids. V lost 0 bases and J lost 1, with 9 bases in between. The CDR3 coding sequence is TGTGCCAGCTCACCACCGTCCAGCCCGAACACTGAAGCTTTCTTT. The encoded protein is CASSPPSSPNTEAFF.

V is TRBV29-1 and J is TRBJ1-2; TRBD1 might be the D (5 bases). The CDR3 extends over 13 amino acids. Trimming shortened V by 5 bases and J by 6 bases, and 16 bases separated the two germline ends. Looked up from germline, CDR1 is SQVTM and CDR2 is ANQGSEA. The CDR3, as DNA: TGCAGCGTTCGGTCGAGGCAGGGTGATGGCTACACCTTC. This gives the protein CSVRSRQGDGYTF. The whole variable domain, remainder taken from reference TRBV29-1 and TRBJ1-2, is SAVISQKPSRDICQRGTSLTIQCQVDSQVTMMFWYRQQPGQSLTLIATANQGSEATYESGFVIDKFPISRPNLTFSTLTVSNMSPEDSSIYLCSVRSRQGDGYTFGSGTRLTVV.

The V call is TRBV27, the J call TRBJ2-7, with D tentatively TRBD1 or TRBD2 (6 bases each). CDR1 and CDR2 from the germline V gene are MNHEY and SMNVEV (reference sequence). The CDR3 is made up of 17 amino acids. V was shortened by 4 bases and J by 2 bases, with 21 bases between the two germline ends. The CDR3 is CASSSQARGLRPYEQYF. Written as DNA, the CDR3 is TGTGCCAGCAGTTCACAGGCCAGGGGACTCCGACCCTACGAGCAGTACTTC.

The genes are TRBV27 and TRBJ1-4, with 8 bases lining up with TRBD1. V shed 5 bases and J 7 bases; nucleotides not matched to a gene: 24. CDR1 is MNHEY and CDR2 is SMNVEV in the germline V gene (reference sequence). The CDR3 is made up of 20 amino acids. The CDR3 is CASSMTGAGMVKYRGEKLFF. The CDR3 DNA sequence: TGTGCCAGCAGTATGACAGGGGCGGGGATGGTAAAGTATCGAGGTGAAAAACTGTTTTTT.

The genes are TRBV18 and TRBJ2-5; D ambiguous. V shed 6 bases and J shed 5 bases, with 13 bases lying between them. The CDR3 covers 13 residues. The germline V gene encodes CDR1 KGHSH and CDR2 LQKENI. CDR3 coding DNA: TGTGCCAGCTCGCCTGGACCCGCGGAGACCCAGTACTTC. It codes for CASSPGPAETQYF.

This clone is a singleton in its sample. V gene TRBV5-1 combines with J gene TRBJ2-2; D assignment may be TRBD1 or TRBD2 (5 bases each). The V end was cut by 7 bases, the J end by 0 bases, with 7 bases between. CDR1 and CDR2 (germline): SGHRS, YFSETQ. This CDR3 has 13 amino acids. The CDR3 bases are TGCGCCAGCGGGACGGCGAACACCGGGGAGCTGTTTTTT. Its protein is CASGTANTGELFF.